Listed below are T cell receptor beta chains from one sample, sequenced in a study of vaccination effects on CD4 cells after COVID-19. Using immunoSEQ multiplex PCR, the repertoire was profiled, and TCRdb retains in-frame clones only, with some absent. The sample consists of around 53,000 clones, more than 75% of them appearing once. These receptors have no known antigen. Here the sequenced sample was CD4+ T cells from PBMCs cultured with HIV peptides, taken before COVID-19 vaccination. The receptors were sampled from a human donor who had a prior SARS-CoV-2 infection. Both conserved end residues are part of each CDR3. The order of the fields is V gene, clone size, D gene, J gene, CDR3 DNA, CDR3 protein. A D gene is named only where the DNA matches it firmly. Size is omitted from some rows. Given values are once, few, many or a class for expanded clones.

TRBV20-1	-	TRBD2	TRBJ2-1	TGCAGTGCCCAGCGGGGGGATGAGCAGTTCTTC	CSAQRGDEQFF
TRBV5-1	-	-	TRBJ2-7	TGCGCCAGCAACAATCCGGGCTCCTACGAGCAGTACTTC	CASNNPGSYEQYF
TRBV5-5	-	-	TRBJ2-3	TGTGCCAGCAGCTTGGATGTTCTGAGCACAGATACGCAGTATTTT	CASSLDVLSTDTQYF
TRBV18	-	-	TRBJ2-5	TGTGCCAGCTCACCATTAGCGTTGGGGCAAGAGACCCAGTACTTC	CASSPLALGQETQYF
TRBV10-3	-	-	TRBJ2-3	TGTGCCATCAGTGAAGGCCCAGCAGGGGGGGCAGATACGCAGTATTTT	CAISEGPAGGADTQYF
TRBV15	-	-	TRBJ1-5	TGTGCCACCAGCAGAGGACAGGTAAATCAGCCCCAGCATTTT	CATSRGQVNQPQHF
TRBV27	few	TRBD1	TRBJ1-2	TGTGCCAGCAGTTTTAACAGGGGAGGAATATATGGCTACACCTTC	CASSFNRGGIYGYTF
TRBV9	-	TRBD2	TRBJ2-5	TGTGCCAGCAGCGTATTAGCGGGAGAGACCCAGTACTTC	CASSVLAGETQYF
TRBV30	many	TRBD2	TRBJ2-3	TGTGCCTGGACGCGGACTAGCGGCACAGATACGCAGTATTTT	CAWTRTSGTDTQYF
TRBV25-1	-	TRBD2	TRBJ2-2	TGTGCCAGCAGGGACCCTACTAGCGCCACCGGGGAGCTGTTTTTT	CASRDPTSATGELFF
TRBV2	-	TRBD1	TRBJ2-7	TGTGCCAGCAGTTACGACAGGGGAAGGACCTACGAGCAGTACTTC	CASSYDRGRTYEQYF
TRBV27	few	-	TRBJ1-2	TGTGCCAGCAGTTCTCCAGGAGCTGGCTACACCTTC	CASSSPGAGYTF
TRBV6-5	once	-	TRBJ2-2	TGTGCCAGCAGTATGTACCCCGAGGGCACCGGGGAGCTGTTTTTT	CASSMYPEGTGELFF
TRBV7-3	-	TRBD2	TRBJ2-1	TGTGCCAGCAGCGAAACCGGGACTAGTGGTGTTAATGAGCAGTTCTTC	CASSETGTSGVNEQFF
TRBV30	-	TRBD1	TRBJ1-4	TGTGCCTGGAGTGGACAGGGCGGTGGTGAAAAACTGTTTTTT	CAWSGQGGGEKLFF
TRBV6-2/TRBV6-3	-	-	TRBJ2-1	TGTGCCAGCAGTTCGTCGGAAGAGCAGTTCTTC	CASSSSEEQFF
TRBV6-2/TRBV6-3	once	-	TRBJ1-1	TGTGCCAGCAGTTACCGGCGGTCGAACACTGAAGCTTTCTTT	CASSYRRSNTEAFF
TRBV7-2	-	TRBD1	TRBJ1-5	TGTGCCAGCAGCGCCCGGACAGGGGGCTTTCAGCCCCAGCATTTT	CASSARTGGFQPQHF
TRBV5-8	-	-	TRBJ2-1	TGTGCCAGCAGTGCCTGGGTCGAGCAGTTCTTC	CASSAWVEQFF
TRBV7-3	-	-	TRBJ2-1	TGTGCCAGCAGCCGGGACGGATACAATGAGCAGTTCTTC	CASSRDGYNEQFF
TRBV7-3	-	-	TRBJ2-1	TGTGCCAGCAGCTTAAATCCCAGCGTAGAGTACAATGAGCAGTTCTTC	CASSLNPSVEYNEQFF
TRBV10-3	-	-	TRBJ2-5	TGTGCCATCAGTGACTACAGTGGCCGGGAGACCCAGTACTTC	CAISDYSGRETQYF
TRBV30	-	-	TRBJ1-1	TGTGCCTGGAGCGGAAAGGGGGGCGAGAGTAGGGCTTTCTTT	CAWSGKGGESRAFF
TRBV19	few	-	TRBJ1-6	TGTGCCAGTAGCTTAAACTATAATTCACCCCTCCACTTT	CASSLNYNSPLHF
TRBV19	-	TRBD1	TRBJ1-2	TGTGCCAGTAGTACCCGGACAGGGCGAGGCTACACCTTC	CASSTRTGRGYTF
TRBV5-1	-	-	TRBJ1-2	TGCGCCAGCAGCTTGGAGGGCCGGGGGGGGACTGGCTACACCTTC	CASSLEGRGGTGYTF
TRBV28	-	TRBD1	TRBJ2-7	TGTGCCAGCAGTTTAAGGGACAGGGTGATCGACGAGCAGTACTTC	CASSLRDRVIDEQYF
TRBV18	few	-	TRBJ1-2	TGTGCCAGCTCACCGACACAGGGTAGCGGCTACACCTTC	CASSPTQGSGYTF
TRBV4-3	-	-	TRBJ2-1	TGCGCCAGCAGCCGAACACAGGGTTTCAATGAGCAGTTCTTC	CASSRTQGFNEQFF
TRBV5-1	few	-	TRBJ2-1	TGCGCCAGCAGCTTAACCCACAATGAGCAGTTCTTC	CASSLTHNEQFF
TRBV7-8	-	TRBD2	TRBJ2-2	TGTGCCAGCAGCTGGGGGGGGTCCACCGGGGAGCTGTTTTTT	CASSWGGSTGELFF
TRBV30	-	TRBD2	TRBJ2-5	TGTGCCTGGAGTTTAGGGACTAGCGGGTTAGAGACCCAGTACTTC	CAWSLGTSGLETQYF
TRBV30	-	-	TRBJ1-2	TGTGCCTGGAGTTCCTCGGGCCCTAACTATGGCTACACCTTC	CAWSSSGPNYGYTF
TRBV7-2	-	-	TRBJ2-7	TGTGCCAGCAGCTCAGGCCCGATTTCCTACGAGCAGTACTTC	CASSSGPISYEQYF
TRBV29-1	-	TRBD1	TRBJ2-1	TGCAGCCTCCGACAGGGTCCCTACAATGAGCAGTTCTTC	CSLRQGPYNEQFF
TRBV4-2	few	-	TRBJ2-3	TGTGCCAGCAGCCAAGCTAGCGCTAACACAGATACGCAGTATTTT	CASSQASANTDTQYF
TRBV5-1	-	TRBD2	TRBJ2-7	TGCGCCAGCAGCCCTACTAGCGGATTTACCTACGAGCAGTACTTC	CASSPTSGFTYEQYF
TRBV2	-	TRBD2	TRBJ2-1	TGTGCCAGCAGTGAAAGGTGGACTAGCGGGCAAAGCTACAATGAGCAGTTCTTC	CASSERWTSGQSYNEQFF
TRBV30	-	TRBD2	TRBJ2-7	TGTGCCTGGACCCCCCGGGGGGGTTATTCCTACGAGCAGTACTTC	CAWTPRGGYSYEQYF
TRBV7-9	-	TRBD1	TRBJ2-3	TGTGCCAGCAGCTCGGGACAGCCCACAGATACGCAGTATTTT	CASSSGQPTDTQYF
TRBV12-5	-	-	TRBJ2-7	TGTGCTAGTGGTCTACATACAGGTTTCTACGAGCAGTACTTC	CASGLHTGFYEQYF
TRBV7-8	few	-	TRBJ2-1	TGTGCCAGCAGCCCGGTAGTGGCGGGATTAAGCTCCTACAATGAGCAGTTCTTC	CASSPVVAGLSSYNEQFF
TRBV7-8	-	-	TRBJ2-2	TGTGCCAGCAGCCCAAGGGCCGGACACACCACCGGGGAGCTGTTTTTT	CASSPRAGHTTGELFF
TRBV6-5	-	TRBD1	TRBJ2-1	TGTGCCAGCAGGACGACAGGGAGCCCATACAATGAGCAGTTCTTC	CASRTTGSPYNEQFF
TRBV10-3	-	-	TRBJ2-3	TGTGCCGCCCAGGGAGCTGGAGATACGCAGTATTTT	CAAQGAGDTQYF
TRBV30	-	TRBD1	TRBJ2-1	TGTGCCTGGAGTCCGGGACAGGCTTACAATGAGCAGTTCTTC	CAWSPGQAYNEQFF
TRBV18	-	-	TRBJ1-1	TGTGCCAGCTCACCGGCCAGGGACCAAGCTTTCTTT	CASSPARDQAFF
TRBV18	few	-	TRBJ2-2	TGTGCCAGCTCAGAAAAGGCCCGGGAGCTGTTTTTT	CASSEKARELFF
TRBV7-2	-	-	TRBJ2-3	TGTGCCAGCAGCCGCCGAGTGGGAGGATCGACTAGCACAGATACGCAGTATTTT	CASSRRVGGSTSTDTQYF
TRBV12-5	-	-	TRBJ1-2	TGTGCTAGTGGTTTGGGCCGACAGAACCCCTATGGCTACACCTTC	CASGLGRQNPYGYTF
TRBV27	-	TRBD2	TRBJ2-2	TGTGCCAGCAGTGCCGGACTAGCGGGAGGGCCGGGAACCGGGGAGCTGTTTTTT	CASSAGLAGGPGTGELFF
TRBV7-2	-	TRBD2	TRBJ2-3	TGTGCCAGCAGCTCGCCGGGACTAGCGGGAGGGTCTAGCACAGATACGCAGTATTTT	CASSSPGLAGGSSTDTQYF
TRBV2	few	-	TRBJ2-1	TGTGCCAGCACCGAGAGTCCACCCGGAAACTACAATGAGCAGTTCTTC	CASTESPPGNYNEQFF
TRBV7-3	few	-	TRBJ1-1	TGTGCCAGCAGCCCGCAGCCGAACACTGAAGCTTTCTTT	CASSPQPNTEAFF
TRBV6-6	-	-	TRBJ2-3	TGTGCCAGCAGAAAACGGGACTTCACTAGCACAGATACGCAGTATTTT	CASRKRDFTSTDTQYF
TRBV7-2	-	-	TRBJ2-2	TGTGCCAGCAGCTTGCGTCAGGCCGGGGAGCTGTTTTTT	CASSLRQAGELFF
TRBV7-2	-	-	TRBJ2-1	TGTGCCAGCAGCTCGTCCCTATACAATGAGCAGTTCTTC	CASSSSLYNEQFF
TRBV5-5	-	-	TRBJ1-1	TGTGCCAGCAGCCCCACCTTAAACACTGAAGCTTTCTTT	CASSPTLNTEAFF